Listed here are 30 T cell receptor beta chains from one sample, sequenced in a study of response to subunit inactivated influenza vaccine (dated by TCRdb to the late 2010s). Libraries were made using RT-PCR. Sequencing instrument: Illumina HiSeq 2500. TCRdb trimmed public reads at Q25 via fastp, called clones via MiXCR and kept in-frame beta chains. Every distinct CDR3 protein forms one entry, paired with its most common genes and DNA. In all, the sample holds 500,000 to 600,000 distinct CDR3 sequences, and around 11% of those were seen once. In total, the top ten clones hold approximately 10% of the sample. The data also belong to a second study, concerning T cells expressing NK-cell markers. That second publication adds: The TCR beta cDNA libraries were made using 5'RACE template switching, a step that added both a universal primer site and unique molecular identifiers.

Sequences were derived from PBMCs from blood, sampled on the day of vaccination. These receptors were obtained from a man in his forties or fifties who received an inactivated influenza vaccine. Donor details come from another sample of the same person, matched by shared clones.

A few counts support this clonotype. This CDR3 reads CASSQSPGTGRWGNEQFF. The DNA of the CDR3 is TGCGCCAGCAGCCAATCCCCCGGGACAGGGAGATGGGGCAATGAGCAGTTCTTC. The V gene is TRBV5-1, the J gene TRBJ2-1; 9 bases fit TRBD1. Trimming took 4 bases from V and 6 from J; bases not matched to a gene: 17. CDR3 length: 18 amino acids. Germline loops: CDR1 SGHRS, CDR2 YFSETQ.

The CDR3 protein is CSARGAGTGGMNTEAFF. CDR3 in DNA: TGCAGTGCTAGAGGAGCCGGGACAGGCGGCATGAACACTGAAGCTTTCTTT. The chain recombines TRBV20-1 with TRBJ1-1; 8 bases match TRBD1. The CDR3 is made up of 17 amino acids. Trimming cost V 1 base and J 0 bases; bases outside gene matches: 10. CDR1 and CDR2 (germline): DFQATT, SNEGSKA (reference sequence).

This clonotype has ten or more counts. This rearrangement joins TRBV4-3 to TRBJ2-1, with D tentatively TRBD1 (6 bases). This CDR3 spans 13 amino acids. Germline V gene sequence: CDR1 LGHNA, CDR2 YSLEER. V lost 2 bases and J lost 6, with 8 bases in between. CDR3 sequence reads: CASSQQGFNEQFF. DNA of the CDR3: TGCGCCAGCAGCCAACAGGGGTTCAATGAGCAGTTCTTC.

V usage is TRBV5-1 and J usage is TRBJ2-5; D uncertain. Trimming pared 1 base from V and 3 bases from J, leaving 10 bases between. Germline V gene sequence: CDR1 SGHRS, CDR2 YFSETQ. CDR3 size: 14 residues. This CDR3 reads CASSLSPPEETQYF. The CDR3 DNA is TGCGCCAGCAGCTTGTCTCCTCCCGAAGAGACCCAGTACTTC.

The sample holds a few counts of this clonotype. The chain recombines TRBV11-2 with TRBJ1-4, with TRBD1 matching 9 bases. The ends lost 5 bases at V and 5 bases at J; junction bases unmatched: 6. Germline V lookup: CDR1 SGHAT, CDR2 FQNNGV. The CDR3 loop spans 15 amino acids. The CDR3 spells CASSIGTGRNEKLFF. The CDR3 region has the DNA TGTGCCAGCAGCATCGGGACAGGGCGGAATGAAAAACTGTTTTTT.

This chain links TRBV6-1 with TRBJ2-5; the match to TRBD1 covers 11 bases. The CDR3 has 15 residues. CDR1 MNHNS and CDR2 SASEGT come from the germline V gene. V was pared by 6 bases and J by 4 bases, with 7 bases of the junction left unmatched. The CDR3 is CASSPPGTGGETQYF. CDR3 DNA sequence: TGTGCCAGCAGCCCCCCCGGGACAGGGGGAGAGACCCAGTACTTC.

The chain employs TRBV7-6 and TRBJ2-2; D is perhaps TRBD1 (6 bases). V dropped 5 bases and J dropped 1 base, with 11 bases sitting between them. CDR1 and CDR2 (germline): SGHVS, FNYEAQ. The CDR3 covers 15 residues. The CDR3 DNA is TGTGCCAGCAGCCTCGGCAGGGGGAACACCGGGGAGCTGTTTTTT. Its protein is CASSLGRGNTGELFF.

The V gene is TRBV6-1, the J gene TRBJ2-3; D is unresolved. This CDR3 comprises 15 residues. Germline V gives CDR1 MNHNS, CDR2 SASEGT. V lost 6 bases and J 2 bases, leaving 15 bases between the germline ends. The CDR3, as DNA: TGTGCCAGCAGAAAACCAAAGGGTCCCACAGATACGCAGTATTTT. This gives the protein CASRKPKGPTDTQYF.

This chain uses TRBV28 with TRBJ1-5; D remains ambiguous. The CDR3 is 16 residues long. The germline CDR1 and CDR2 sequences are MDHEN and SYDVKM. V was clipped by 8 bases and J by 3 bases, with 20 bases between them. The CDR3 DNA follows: TGTGCCAGCCGGCAGATACTACGGCCTATCAATCAGCCCCAGCATTTT. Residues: CASRQILRPINQPQHF. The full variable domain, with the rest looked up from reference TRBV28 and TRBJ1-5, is DVKVTQSSRYLVKRTGEKVFLECVQDMDHENMFWYRQDPGLGLRLIYFSYDVKMKEKGDIPEGYSVSREKKERFSLILESASTNQTSMYLCASRQILRPINQPQHFGDGTRLSIL.

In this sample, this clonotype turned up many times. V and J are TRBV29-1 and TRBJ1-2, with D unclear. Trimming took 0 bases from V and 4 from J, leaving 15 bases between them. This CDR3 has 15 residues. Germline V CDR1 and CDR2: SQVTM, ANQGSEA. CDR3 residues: CSVEDQEKWGYGYTF. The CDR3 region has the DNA TGCAGCGTTGAAGATCAGGAGAAGTGGGGCTATGGCTACACCTTC.

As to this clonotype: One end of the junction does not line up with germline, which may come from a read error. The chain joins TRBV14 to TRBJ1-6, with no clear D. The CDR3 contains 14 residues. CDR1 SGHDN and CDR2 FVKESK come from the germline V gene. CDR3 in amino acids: CASSQARRNSPLYF. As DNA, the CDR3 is TGTGCCAGCAGCCAAGCGCGGCGGAATTCACCCCTCTACTTT.

The CDR3: CASRRIMTDTQYF. The CDR3 DNA reads TGTGCCAGCAGGCGTATTATGACAGATACGCAGTATTTT. The V gene is TRBV28, the J gene TRBJ2-3, with D unresolved. The CDR3 covers 13 residues. The germline CDR1 and CDR2 sequences are MDHEN and SYDVKM. V was shortened by 6 bases and J by 3 bases, with 10 bases between the two germline ends.

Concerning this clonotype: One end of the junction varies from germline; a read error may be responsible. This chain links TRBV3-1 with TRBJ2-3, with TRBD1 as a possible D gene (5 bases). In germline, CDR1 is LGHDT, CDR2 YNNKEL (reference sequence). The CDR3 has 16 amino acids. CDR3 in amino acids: CTSSQDLARGTDTQYF. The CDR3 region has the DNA TGTACCAGCAGCCAAGATCTGGCCAGGGGCACAGATACGCAGTATTTT.

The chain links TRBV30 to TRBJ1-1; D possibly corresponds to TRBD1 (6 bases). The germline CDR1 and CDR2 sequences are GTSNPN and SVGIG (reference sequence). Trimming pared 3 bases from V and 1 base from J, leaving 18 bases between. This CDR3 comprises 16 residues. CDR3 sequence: CAWRPPTGLWNTEAFF. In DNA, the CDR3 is TGTGCCTGGAGACCCCCAACAGGGCTTTGGAACACTGAAGCTTTCTTT.

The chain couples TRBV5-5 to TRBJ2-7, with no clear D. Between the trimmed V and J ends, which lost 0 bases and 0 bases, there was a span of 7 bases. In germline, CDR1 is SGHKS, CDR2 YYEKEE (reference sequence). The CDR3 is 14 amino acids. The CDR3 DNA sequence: TGTGCCAGCAGCTTGGATTGGCACTCCTACGAGCAGTACTTC. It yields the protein CASSLDWHSYEQYF.

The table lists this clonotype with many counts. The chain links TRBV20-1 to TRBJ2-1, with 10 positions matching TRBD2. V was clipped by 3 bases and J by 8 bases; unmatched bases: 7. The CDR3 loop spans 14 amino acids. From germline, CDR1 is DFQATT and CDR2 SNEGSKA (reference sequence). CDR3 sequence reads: CSASTGLATDEQFF. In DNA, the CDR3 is TGCAGTGCTAGCACGGGACTAGCGACCGATGAGCAGTTCTTC.

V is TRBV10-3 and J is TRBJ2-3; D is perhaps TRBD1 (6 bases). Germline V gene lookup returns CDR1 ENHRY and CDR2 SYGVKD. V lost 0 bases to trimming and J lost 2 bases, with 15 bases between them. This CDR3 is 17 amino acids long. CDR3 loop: CAISESRQVGLTDTQYF. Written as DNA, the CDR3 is TGTGCCATCAGTGAGTCACGACAGGTCGGCCTCACAGATACGCAGTATTTT.

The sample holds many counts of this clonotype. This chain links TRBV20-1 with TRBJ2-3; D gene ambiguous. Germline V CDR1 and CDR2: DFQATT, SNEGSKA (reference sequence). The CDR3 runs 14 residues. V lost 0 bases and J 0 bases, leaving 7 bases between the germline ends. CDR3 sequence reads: CSARDSRSTDTQYF. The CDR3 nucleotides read TGCAGTGCTAGAGATAGTAGGAGCACAGATACGCAGTATTTT.

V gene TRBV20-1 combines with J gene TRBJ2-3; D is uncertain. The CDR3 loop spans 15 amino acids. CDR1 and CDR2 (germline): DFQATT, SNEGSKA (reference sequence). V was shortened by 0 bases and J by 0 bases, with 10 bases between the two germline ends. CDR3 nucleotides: TGCAGTGCTAGAGATCGGATGGTTAGCACAGATACGCAGTATTTT. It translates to CSARDRMVSTDTQYF.

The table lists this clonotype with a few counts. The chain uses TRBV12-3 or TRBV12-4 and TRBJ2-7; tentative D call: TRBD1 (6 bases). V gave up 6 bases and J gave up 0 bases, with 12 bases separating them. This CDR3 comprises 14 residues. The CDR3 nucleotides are TGTGCCAGCAGGATCCGACAGGACTCCTACGAGCAGTACTTC. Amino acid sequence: CASRIRQDSYEQYF.

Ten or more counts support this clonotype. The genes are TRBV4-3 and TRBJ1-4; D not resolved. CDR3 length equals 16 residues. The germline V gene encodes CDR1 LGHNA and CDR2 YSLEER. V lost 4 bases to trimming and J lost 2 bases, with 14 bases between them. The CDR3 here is CASSRSLQGTNEKLFF. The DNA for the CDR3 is TGCGCCAGCAGCCGATCCCTACAAGGCACTAATGAAAAACTGTTTTTT.

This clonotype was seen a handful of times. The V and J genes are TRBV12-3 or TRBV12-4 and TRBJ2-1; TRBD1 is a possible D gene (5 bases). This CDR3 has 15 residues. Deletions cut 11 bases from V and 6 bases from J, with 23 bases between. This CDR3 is CASTPQGPPGNEQFF. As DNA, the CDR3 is TGTGCCTCCACCCCCCAGGGCCCACCGGGCAATGAGCAGTTCTTC.

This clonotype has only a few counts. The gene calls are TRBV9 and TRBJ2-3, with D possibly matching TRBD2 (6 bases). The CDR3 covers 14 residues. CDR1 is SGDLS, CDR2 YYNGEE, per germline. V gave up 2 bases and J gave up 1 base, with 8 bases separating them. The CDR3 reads CASSVGRRTDTQYF. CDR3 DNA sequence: TGTGCCAGCAGCGTGGGGAGGCGCACAGATACGCAGTATTTT.

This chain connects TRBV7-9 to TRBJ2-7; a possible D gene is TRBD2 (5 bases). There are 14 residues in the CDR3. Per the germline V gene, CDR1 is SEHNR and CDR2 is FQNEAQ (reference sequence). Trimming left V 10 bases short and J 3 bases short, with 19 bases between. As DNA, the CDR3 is TGTGCCACCCCAGAAGGAGGAGGAGGCTACGAGCAGTACTTC. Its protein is CATPEGGGGYEQYF.

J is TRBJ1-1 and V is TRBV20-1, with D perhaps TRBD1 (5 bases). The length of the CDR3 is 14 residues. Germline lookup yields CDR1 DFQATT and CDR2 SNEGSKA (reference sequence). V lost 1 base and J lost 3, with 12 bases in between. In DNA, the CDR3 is TGCAGTGCTAGAGCCAAGGGGTGGGACACTGAAGCTTTCTTT. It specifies CSARAKGWDTEAFF.

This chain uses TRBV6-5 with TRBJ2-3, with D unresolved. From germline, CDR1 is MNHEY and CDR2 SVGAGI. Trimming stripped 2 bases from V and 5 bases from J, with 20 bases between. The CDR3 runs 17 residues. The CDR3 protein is CASSYLALGREGDTQYF. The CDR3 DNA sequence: TGTGCCAGCAGTTACCTCGCCCTAGGGCGAGAAGGAGATACGCAGTATTTT.

This CDR3 reads CASSPLGGLAGGPKSGELFF. Written as DNA, the CDR3 is TGTGCCAGCAGTCCCCTTGGGGGACTAGCGGGAGGGCCTAAGAGCGGGGAGCTGTTTTTT. This sequence joins TRBV27 and TRBJ2-2, with 16 positions matching TRBD2. This CDR3 contains 20 residues. Germline loops: CDR1 MNHEY, CDR2 SMNVEV (reference sequence). J was trimmed by 7 bases and V by 5 bases; bases with no gene match: 16.

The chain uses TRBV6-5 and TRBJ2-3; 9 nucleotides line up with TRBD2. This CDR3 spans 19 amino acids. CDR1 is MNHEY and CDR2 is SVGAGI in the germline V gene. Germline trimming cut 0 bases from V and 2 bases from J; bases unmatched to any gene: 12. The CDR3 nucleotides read TGTGCCAGCAGTTACTCGGGAGGGGGTAGCGGGGGACCCACAGATACGCAGTATTTT. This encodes CASSYSGGGSGGPTDTQYF.

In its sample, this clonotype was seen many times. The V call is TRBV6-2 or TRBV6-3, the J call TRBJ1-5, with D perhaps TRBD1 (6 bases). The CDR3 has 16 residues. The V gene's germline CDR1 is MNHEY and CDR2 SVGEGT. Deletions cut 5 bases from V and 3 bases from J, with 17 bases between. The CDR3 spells CASSPGQRIFNQPQHF. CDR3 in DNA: TGTGCCAGCAGTCCCGGACAGCGGATCTTCAATCAGCCCCAGCATTTT.

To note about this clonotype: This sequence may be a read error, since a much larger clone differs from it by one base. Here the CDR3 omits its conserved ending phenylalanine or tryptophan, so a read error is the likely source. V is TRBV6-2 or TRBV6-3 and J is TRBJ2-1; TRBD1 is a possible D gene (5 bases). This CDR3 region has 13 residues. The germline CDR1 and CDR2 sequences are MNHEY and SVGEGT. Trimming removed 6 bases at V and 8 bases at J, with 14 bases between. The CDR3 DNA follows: TGTGCCAGCAGGCTCAGGGCTTACGATGAGCAGTTCTCC. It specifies CASRLRAYDEQFS.